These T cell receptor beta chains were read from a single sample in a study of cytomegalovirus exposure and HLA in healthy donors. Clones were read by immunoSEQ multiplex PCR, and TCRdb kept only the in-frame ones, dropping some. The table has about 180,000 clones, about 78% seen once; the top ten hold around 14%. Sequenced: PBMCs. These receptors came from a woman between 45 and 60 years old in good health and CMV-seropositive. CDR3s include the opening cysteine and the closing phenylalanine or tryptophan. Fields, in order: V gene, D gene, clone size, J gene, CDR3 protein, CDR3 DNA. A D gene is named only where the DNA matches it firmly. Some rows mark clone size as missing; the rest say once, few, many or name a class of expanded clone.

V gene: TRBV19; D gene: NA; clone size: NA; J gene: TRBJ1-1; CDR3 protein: CASSRNRGGTEAFF; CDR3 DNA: TGTGCCAGTAGTAGAAACCGGGGGGGGACTGAAGCTTTCTTT
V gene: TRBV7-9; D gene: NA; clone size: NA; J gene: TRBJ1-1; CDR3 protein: CASSLEAGVGAFF; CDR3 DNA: TGTGCCAGCAGCTTAGAGGCGGGAGTTGGAGCTTTCTTT
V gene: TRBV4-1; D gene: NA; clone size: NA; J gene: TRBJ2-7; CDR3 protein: CASSQVQGPYEQYF; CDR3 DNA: TGCGCCAGCAGCCAAGTCCAGGGGCCCTACGAGCAGTACTTC
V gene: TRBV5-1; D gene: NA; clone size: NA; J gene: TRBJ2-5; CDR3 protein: CASSSLRGAETQYF; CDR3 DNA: TGCGCCAGCAGCTCCCTTCGGGGGGCAGAGACCCAGTACTTC
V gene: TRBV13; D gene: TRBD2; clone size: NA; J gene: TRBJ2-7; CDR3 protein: CASSQTSGEYEQYF; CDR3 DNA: TGTGCCAGCAGCCAGACTAGCGGGGAGTACGAGCAGTACTTC
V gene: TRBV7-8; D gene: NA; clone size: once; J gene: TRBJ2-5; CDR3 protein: CASSPGEETQYF; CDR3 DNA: TGTGCCAGCAGTCCAGGGGAAGAGACCCAGTACTTC
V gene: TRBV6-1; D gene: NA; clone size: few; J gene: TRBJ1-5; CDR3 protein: CASSDRGSNQPQHF; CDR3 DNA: TGTGCCAGCAGTGACAGGGGAAGCAATCAGCCCCAGCATTTT
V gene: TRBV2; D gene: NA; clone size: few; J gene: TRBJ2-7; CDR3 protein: CASRSGEQYF; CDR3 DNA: TGTGCCAGCAGAAGCGGGGAGCAGTACTTC
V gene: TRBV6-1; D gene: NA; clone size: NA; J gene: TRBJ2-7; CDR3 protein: CASSDPGTSREQYF; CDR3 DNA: TGTGCCAGCAGTGACCCCGGGACTTCCCGCGAGCAGTACTTC
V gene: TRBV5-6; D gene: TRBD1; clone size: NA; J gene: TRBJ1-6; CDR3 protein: CASSGAGTGVSPLHF; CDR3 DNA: TGTGCCAGCAGCGGGGCCGGGACAGGGGTATCACCCCTCCACTTT
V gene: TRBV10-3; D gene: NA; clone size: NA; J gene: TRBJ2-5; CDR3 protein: CAISEGGSRETQYF; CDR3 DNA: TGTGCCATCAGTGAGGGAGGTTCGCGGGAGACCCAGTACTTC
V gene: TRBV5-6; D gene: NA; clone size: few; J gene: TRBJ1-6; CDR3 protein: CASSSINRGGGSPLHF; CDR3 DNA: TGTGCCAGCAGCTCAATAAATAGGGGCGGTGGTTCACCCCTCCACTTT
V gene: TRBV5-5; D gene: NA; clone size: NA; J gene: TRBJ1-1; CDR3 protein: CASTEGGSLMNTEAFF; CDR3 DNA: TGTGCCAGCACCGAAGGCGGATCTTTAATGAACACTGAAGCTTTCTTT
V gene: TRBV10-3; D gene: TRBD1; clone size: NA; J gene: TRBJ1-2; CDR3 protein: CAVTGDSVNYGYTF; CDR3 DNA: TGTGCCGTCACTGGGGACAGCGTTAACTATGGCTACACCTTC
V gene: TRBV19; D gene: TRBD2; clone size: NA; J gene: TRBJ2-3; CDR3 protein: CASTSLLAGGRDTQYF; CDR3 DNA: TGTGCCAGTACCTCCCTACTAGCGGGGGGGCGCGATACGCAGTATTTT
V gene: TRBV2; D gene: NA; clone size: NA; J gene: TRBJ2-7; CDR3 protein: CASSEGGSSYEQYF; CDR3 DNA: TGTGCCAGCAGTGAGGGGGGTTCCTCCTACGAGCAGTACTTC
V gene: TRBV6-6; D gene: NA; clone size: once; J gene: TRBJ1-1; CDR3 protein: CASIPGNIMNTEAFF; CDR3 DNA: TGTGCCAGCATCCCGGGGAACATTATGAACACTGAAGCTTTCTTT
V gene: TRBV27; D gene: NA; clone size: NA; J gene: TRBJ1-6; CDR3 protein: CASRTTGTSVNSPLHF; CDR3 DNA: TGTGCCAGCAGGACTACCGGGACATCGGTTAATTCACCCCTCCACTTT
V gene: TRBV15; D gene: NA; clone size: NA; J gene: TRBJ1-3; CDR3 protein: CATSRDLASGNTIYF; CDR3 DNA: TGTGCCACCAGCAGAGACCTAGCCTCTGGAAACACCATATATTTT
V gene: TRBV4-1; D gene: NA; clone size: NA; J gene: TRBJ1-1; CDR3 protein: CASSHPAGKNTEAFF; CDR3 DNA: TGCGCCAGCAGTCACCCCGCGGGGAAGAACACTGAAGCTTTCTTT
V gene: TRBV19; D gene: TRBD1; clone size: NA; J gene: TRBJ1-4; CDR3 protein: CASSQWTGGSVEKLFF; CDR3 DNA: TGTGCCAGTAGTCAGTGGACAGGGGGGTCCGTTGAAAAACTGTTTTTT
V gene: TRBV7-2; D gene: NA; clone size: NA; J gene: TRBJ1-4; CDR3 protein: CASSLGTVGKVFF; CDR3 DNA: TGTGCCAGCAGCTTAGGGACAGTAGGGAAGGTGTTTTTT
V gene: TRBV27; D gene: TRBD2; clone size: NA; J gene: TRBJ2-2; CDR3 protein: CASSIRGTSPTGELFF; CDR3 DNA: TGTGCCAGCAGTATTCGGGGGACTAGCCCTACCGGGGAGCTGTTTTTT
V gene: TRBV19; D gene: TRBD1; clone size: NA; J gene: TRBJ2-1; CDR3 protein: CASSISLTGVYNEQFF; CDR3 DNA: TGTGCCAGTAGTATATCCCTGACAGGGGTTTACAATGAGCAGTTCTTC
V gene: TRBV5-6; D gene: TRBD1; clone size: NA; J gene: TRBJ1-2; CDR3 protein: CASSWDRINYGYTF; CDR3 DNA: TGTGCCTCTAGCTGGGACAGAATTAACTATGGCTACACCTTC